The present entry profiles one TCR beta chain with its context. The ends lost 4 bases at V and 2 bases at J; junction bases unmatched: 3. CDR3 length: 15 residues. Germline lookup yields CDR1 SQVTM and CDR2 ANQGSEA. These data originate in a study of blood T cell repertoires in COVID-19. The wider study: Nucleic acid was either cDNA or gDNA, and it came from T cells, B-cell-depleted T cells, or PBMCs.

Original data processing: Cell counts per sample came from amplifying reference gene primers. Sequencing used immunoSEQ multiplex PCR; TCRdb keeps in-frame clones, though not all of them. The V and J calls and clone size come from that table; D and trimming were worked out from the DNA. The sample records 120,000 to 150,000 clones, 70% to 90% being singletons. Material: peripheral blood. The chain is built from TRBV29-1 and TRBJ2-5; 14 bases are a match to TRBD2. This receptor was identified in a human donor with acute or convalescent COVID-19. The donor label of this sample is uncertain. For the CDR3, the DNA is TGCAGCGTTGGGGGACTAGCGGGGGATCAAGAGACCCAGTACTTC. Its translation is CSVGGLAGDQETQYF. Using reference TRBV29-1 and TRBJ2-5 for the parts outside the CDR3, the full variable domain is SAVISQKPSRDICQRGTSLTIQCQVDSQVTMMFWYRQQPGQSLTLIATANQGSEATYESGFVIDKFPISRPNLTFSTLTVSNMSPEDSSIYLCSVGGLAGDQETQYFGPGTRLLVL.